This is a list of T cell receptor beta chains from one sample in a study of blood T cells in healthy people across ages. One entry per CDR3 protein results from TCRdb running MiXCR on the 5' RACE reads. The table includes 800,000 to 900,000 distinct CDR3 sequences, about 59% detected once. Sequenced input: blood. The receptors here all came from a man aged 25 to 40 in good health. CDR3s include the opening cysteine and the closing phenylalanine or tryptophan. D genes are given only for firm matches. Size is stated for part of the rows, as once, few or many counts, or as a class when the clone is expanded.

>NA|NA|TRBJ2-3|TRBV21-1
CASSKKGAEPSTDTQYF
TGTGCCAGCAGCAAAAAGGGAGCGGAACCTAGCACAGATACGCAGTATTTT
>NA|NA|TRBJ2-2|TRBV29-1
CSVEILSSTAAGELFF
TGCAGCGTTGAAATTCTGTCGTCCACGGCGGCCGGGGAGCTGTTTTTT
>NA|NA|TRBJ2-7|TRBV5-1
CASSSSPPRHEQYF
TGCGCCAGCAGCTCCAGTCCCCCTCGGCACGAGCAGTACTTC
>NA|TRBD2|TRBJ2-3|TRBV7-9
CASSFSAGGPNTQYF
TGTGCCAGCAGCTTCTCAGCGGGGGGGCCGAATACGCAGTATTTT
>once|TRBD1|TRBJ1-2|TRBV7-2
CASSLALTGTNYGYTF
TGTGCCAGCAGCTTAGCCTTGACAGGGACTAACTATGGCTACACCTTC
>NA|NA|TRBJ1-5|TRBV15
CATSRDARRPQHF
TGTGCCACCAGCAGAGATGCCAGGCGGCCCCAGCATTTT
>NA|NA|TRBJ1-5|TRBV27
CASSTSGLQPQHF
NA
>NA|TRBD2|TRBJ2-7|TRBV20-1
CSAPGRSYEQYF
TGCAGTGCCCCCGGGAGGTCCTACGAGCAGTACTTC
>once|TRBD1|TRBJ1-4|TRBV7-9
CASSWETGTGIKLFF
TGTGCCAGCAGCTGGGAAACCGGGACAGGGATAAAACTGTTTTTT
>NA|NA|TRBJ2-1|TRBV7-6
CASGGQGWRGGDNEQFF
TGTGCCAGCGGTGGACAGGGGTGGCGGGGGGGGGACAATGAGCAGTTCTTC
>NA|NA|TRBJ2-1|TRBV4-2
CASSQERGPYNEQFF
TGTGCCAGCAGCCAAGAGAGGGGTCCTTACAATGAGCAGTTCTTC
>NA|TRBD2|TRBJ2-1|TRBV20-1
CSARVPSGGPSYNEQFF
TGCAGTGCTAGAGTTCCCAGCGGGGGCCCTTCCTACAATGAGCAGTTCTTC
>NA|TRBD1|TRBJ2-5|TRBV5-1
CASSWRTGSNELYF
TGCGCCAGCAGCTGGCGGACAGGGTCGAACGAGCTGTACTTC
>NA|NA|TRBJ2-3|TRBV6-2/TRBV6-3
CASSRTIKSPYTQYF
TGTGCCAGCAGTAGGACTATCAAGAGTCCCTATACGCAGTATTTT
>few|NA|TRBJ1-2|TRBV9
CASSVEDRYYGYTF
TGTGCCAGCAGCGTAGAGGACAGATACTATGGCTACACCTTC